The 17 T cell receptor beta chains below all came from one sample that was sequenced in a study of blood T cell repertoires in COVID-19 (dated by TCRdb to 2020 to 2022). Library preparation employed the immunoSEQ multiplex PCR assay. In its TCRdb copy, this immuneACCESS table keeps in-frame sequences only and misses some clones. Where compared with another copy, unresolved V genes explain less than half of these, and the others have no known cause. Within this sample are 250,000 to 300,000 clones, with approximately 88% of them counted one time only. The ten largest account for roughly 10% of the sample. The material sequenced was peripheral blood. These receptors originate from a woman aged 70-85 years with COVID-19, enrolled during active disease.

This sequence joins TRBV28 and TRBJ1-1; TRBD1 matches at 7 bases. The germline V gene has CDR1 MDHEN and CDR2 SYDVKM. The CDR3 loop spans 14 amino acids. V trimming: 4 bases; J trimming: 7 bases; junction bases outside the gene matches: 9. The CDR3 region has the DNA TGTGCCAGCAGTTCCGGGACAGCCATCATTGAAGCTTTCTTT. Protein: CASSSGTAIIEAFF.

The gene calls are TRBV3-1 (or the pseudogene TRBV3-2) and TRBJ1-1; possibly TRBD1 for D (5 bases). With 5 bases removed from V and 6 bases from J, the gap between germline ends came to 10 bases. CDR1 and CDR2 (germline): LGHDT, YNNKEL (reference sequence). The CDR3 length is 12 residues. The CDR3 region is CASSGDWAEAFF. CDR3 sequence (DNA): TGTGCCAGCAGCGGGGACTGGGCTGAAGCTTTCTTT.

The V and J genes are TRBV3-1 (or the pseudogene TRBV3-2) and TRBJ2-4; D is unresolved. This CDR3 has 15 amino acids. Germline CDR1 LGHDT, CDR2 YNNKEL (reference sequence). Trimming stripped 1 base from V and 0 bases from J, with 7 bases between. CDR3 loop: CASSQGLLAKNIQYF. CDR3 in DNA: TGTGCCAGCAGCCAAGGGTTACTAGCCAAAAACATTCAGTACTTC.

CDR3 DNA: TGTGCCAGCAGCGTGGACTCGGATGGAGATACGCAGTATTTT. It codes for CASSVDSDGDTQYF. The rearrangement uses TRBV6-5 and TRBJ2-3, with D possibly matching TRBD2 (5 bases). This CDR3 contains 14 residues. V dropped 6 bases and J dropped 5 bases, with 15 bases sitting between them. CDR1 and CDR2 from the germline V gene are MNHEY and SVGAGI.

The J gene is TRBJ2-7, the V gene TRBV6-2 or TRBV6-3, with 11 bases lining up with TRBD2. CDR1 and CDR2 (germline): MNHEY, SVGEGT. This CDR3 region has 15 residues. J was trimmed by 7 bases and V by 6 bases; bases with no gene match: 11. The CDR3 loop is CASSRATSGRDEQYF. CDR3 nucleotide sequence: TGTGCCAGCAGCCGGGCAACTAGCGGGAGAGATGAGCAGTACTTC.

The rearrangement links TRBV28 to TRBJ1-2; D not certain. Trimming shortened V by 7 bases and J by 2 bases, and 14 bases separated the two germline ends. This CDR3 comprises 14 residues. CDR1 and CDR2 from the germline V gene are MDHEN and SYDVKM. The CDR3 sequence: CASNPGGPNYGYTF. The CDR3 DNA reads as TGTGCCAGCAACCCAGGCGGGCCCAACTATGGCTACACCTTC.

V gene TRBV4-2 combines with J gene TRBJ2-2; 9 bases agree with TRBD2. CDR3 length: 16 amino acids. The V gene end was trimmed by 3 bases and the J gene end by 3 bases; junction bases not matched to a gene: 5. From germline, CDR1 is LGHNA and CDR2 YNFKEQ. The CDR3 DNA reads as TGTGCCAGCAGCCAGTTAGCGGGAGCTTACACCGGGGAGCTGTTTTTT. This encodes CASSQLAGAYTGELFF.

The CDR3 bases are TGTGCCAGCAGCTTAGATGCCGGGACTAGCCCCTACAATGAGCAGTTCTTC. Translating it yields CASSLDAGTSPYNEQFF. The V and J genes are TRBV11-2 and TRBJ2-1, with 9 bases aligning to TRBD2. The V gene end was trimmed by 0 bases and the J gene end by 2 bases; junction bases not matched to a gene: 5. CDR1 is SGHAT and CDR2 is FQNNGV in the germline V gene. CDR3 size: 17 residues.

The J gene is TRBJ1-5, the V gene TRBV28; no clear D gene. CDR1 and CDR2 from the germline V gene are MDHEN and SYDVKM. This CDR3 is 14 amino acids long. Trimming stripped 3 bases from V and 3 bases from J, with 9 bases between. The CDR3 DNA reads TGTGCCAGCAGTTTTGCCGGGGACAATCAGCCCCAGCATTTT. This translates into CASSFAGDNQPQHF.

This clone occurred once. The V call is TRBV7-3, the J call TRBJ2-1, with 10 nucleotides matching TRBD2. CDR1 is SGHTA and CDR2 is FQGTGA in the germline V gene. Trimming removed 3 bases from V and 7 bases from J; junction bases left unmatched: 3. The CDR3 sequence is 14 residues long. CDR3 protein: CASSLGLAWNEQFF. CDR3 DNA sequence: TGTGCCAGCAGCTTGGGACTAGCGTGGAATGAGCAGTTCTTC.

The chain combines TRBV3-1 (or the pseudogene TRBV3-2) with TRBJ2-5, with TRBD2 matching 7 bases. The CDR3 extends over 14 amino acids. Germline trimming cut 1 base from V and 9 bases from J; bases unmatched to any gene: 8. Germline values: CDR1 LGHDT, CDR2 YNNKEL (reference sequence). CDR3 bases: TGTGCCAGCAGCCAAGCGGGGGAGGGAGGGGCCCAGTACTTC. It translates to CASSQAGEGGAQYF.

The chain has TRBV4-3 and TRBJ1-2, with 11 bases matching TRBD1. The CDR3 length is 15 residues. CDR1 is LGHNA, CDR2 YSLEER, per germline. J was trimmed by 8 bases and V by 4 bases; bases with no gene match: 9. The CDR3 protein is CASSLGQGVPTGYTF. CDR3 DNA: TGCGCCAGCAGCCTGGGACAGGGGGTCCCCACCGGCTACACCTTC.

The rearrangement links TRBV7-3 to TRBJ1-4; TRBD1 agrees at 8 bases. The CDR3 is 18 residues long. With 2 bases clipped from V and 2 bases from J, the junction kept 10 bases outside the gene matches. Germline CDR1 is SGHTA and CDR2 is FQGTGA. CDR3 sequence (DNA): TGTGCCAGCAGCTTACCAGGGGGCTACCGGGCGACTAATGAAAAACTGTTTTTT. Amino acids: CASSLPGGYRATNEKLFF.

The chain links TRBV25-1 to TRBJ2-5; perhaps TRBD1 as D (5 bases). This CDR3 is 15 amino acids long. V lost 2 bases to trimming and J lost 5 bases, with 15 bases between them. Per germline, CDR1 MGHDK and CDR2 SYGVNS. CDR3 DNA sequence: TGTGCCAGCAGTGAAGCTCAGGGTTTAGGGGAGACCCAGTACTTC. Protein: CASSEAQGLGETQYF. The complete variable domain, with remaining parts taken from reference TRBV25-1 and TRBJ2-5, reads EADIYQTPRYLVIGTGKKITLECSQTMGHDKMYWYQQDPGMELHLIHYSYGVNSTEKGDLSSESTVSRIRTEHFPLTLESARPSHTSQYLCASSEAQGLGETQYFGPGTRLLVL.

V is TRBV19 and J is TRBJ2-2, with TRBD1 identical over 7 bases. Germline V gene sequence: CDR1 LNHDA, CDR2 SQIVND (reference sequence). The CDR3 is 13 residues long. The junction had 8 bases not matched to a gene; V was cut back by 7 bases and J by 9 bases. The CDR3 DNA sequence: TGTGCCAGTATGCGAGGGGGCGGCCGGGAGCTGTTTTTT. This codes for CASMRGGGRELFF.

The gene calls are TRBV2 and TRBJ1-5; the D is unclear. V was shortened by 4 bases and J by 3 bases, with 16 bases between the two germline ends. The CDR3 has 16 amino acids. The germline CDR1 and CDR2 sequences are SNHLY and FYNNEI. CDR3 nucleotides: TGTGCCAGCAGTGGACTGAGGATAGGATCCAATCAGCCCCAGCATTTT. The encoded protein is CASSGLRIGSNQPQHF.

A note on this clone: The same CDR3 can be traced to other DNA sequences in this sample. The J gene is TRBJ2-1, the V gene TRBV3-1 (or the pseudogene TRBV3-2); D unresolved. This CDR3 has 11 residues. Trimming removed 3 bases at V and 7 bases at J, with 4 bases between. The germline V gene encodes CDR1 LGHDT and CDR2 YNNKEL (reference sequence). CDR3 nucleotide sequence: TGTGCCAGCAGCCAGAGGAATGAGCAGTTCTTC. The encoded protein is CASSQRNEQFF.